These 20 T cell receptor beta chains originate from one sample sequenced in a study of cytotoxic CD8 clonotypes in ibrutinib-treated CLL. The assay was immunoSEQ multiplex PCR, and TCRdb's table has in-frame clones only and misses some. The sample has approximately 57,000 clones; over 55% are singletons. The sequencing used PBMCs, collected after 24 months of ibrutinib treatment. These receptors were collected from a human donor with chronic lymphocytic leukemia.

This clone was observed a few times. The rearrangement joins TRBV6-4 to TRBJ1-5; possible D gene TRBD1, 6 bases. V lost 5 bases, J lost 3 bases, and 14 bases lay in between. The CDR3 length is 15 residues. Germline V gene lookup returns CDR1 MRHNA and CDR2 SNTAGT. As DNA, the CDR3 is TGTGCCAGCAGTCCCTTTACAGGGTTCAATCAGCCCCAGCATTTT. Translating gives CASSPFTGFNQPQHF.

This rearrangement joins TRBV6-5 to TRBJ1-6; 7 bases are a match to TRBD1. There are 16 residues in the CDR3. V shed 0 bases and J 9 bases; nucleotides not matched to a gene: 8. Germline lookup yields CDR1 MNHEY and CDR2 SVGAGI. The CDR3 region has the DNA TGTGCCAGCAGTTACTCTCCTTTAGGGGACAGTTCACCCCTCCACTTT. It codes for CASSYSPLGDSSPLHF.

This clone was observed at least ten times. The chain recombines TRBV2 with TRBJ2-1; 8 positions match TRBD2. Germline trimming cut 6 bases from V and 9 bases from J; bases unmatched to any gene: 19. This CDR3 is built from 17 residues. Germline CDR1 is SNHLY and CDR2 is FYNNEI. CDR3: CASRAPTGGAGRVEQFF. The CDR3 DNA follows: TGTGCCAGCAGAGCCCCAACGGGGGGGGCTGGAAGAGTTGAGCAGTTCTTC.

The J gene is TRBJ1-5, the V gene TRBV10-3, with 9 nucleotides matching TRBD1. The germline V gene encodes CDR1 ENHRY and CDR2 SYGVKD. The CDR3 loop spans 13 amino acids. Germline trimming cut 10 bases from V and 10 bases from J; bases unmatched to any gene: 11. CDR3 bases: TGTGCCAGCAGCTGGGGACAGGGAGGACCCCAGCATTTT. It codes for CASSWGQGGPQHF.

This chain's CDR3 is CASSRNRGTGELFF. CDR3 bases: TGTGCCAGCAGCCGGAACAGGGGCACCGGGGAGCTGTTTTTT. This chain connects TRBV7-6 to TRBJ2-2, with TRBD1 matching 7 bases. V shed 5 bases and J 4 bases; nucleotides not matched to a gene: 4. The CDR3 consists of 14 residues. Germline-derived CDR1 and CDR2 are SGHVS and FNYEAQ.

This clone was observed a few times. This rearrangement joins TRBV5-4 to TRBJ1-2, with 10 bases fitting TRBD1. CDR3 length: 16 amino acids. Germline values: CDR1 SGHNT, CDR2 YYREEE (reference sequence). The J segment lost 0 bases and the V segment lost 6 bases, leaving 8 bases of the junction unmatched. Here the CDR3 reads CASNLPGQGTNYGYTF. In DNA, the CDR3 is TGTGCCAGCAATCTCCCGGGACAGGGGACTAACTATGGCTACACCTTC.

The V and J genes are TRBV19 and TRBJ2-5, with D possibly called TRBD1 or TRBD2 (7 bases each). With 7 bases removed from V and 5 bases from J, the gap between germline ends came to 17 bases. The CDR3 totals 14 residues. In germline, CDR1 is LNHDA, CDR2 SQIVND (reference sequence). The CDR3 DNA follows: TGTGCCAGTACCCCAGGGGGGAGGGGCGAGACCCAGTACTTC. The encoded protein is CASTPGGRGETQYF. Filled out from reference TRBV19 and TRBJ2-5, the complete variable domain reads DGGITQSPKYLFRKEGQNVTLSCEQNLNHDAMYWYRQDPGQGLRLIYYSQIVNDFQKGDIAEGYSVSREKKESFPLTVTSAQKNPTAFYLCASTPGGRGETQYFGPGTRLLVL.

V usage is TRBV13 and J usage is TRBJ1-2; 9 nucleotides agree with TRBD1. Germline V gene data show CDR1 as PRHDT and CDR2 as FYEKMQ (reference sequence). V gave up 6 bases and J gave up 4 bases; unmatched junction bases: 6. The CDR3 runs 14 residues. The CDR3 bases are TGTGCCAGCAGTGAGTGGACAGGGGCCTATGGCTACACCTTC. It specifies CASSEWTGAYGYTF.

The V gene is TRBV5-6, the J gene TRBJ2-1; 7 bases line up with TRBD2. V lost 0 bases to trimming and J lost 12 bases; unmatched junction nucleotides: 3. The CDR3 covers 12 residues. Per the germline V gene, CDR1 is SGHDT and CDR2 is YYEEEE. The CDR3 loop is CASSLAPSGQFF. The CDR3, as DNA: TGTGCCAGCAGCTTGGCCCCTAGCGGGCAGTTCTTC.

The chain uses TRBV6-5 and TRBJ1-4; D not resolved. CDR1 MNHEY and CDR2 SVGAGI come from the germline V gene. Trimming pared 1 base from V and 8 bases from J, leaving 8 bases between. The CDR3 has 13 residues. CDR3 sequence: CASSYLGSEKLFF. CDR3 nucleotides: TGTGCCAGCAGTTACTTAGGCAGCGAAAAACTGTTTTTT.

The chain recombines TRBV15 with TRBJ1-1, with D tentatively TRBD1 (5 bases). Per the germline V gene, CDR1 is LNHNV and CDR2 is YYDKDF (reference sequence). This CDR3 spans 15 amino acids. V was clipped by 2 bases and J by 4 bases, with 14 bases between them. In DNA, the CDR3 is TGTGCCACCAGCAGACCCGTCAGGGTCGGCACTGAAGCTTTCTTT. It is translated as CATSRPVRVGTEAFF. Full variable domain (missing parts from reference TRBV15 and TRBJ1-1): DAMVIQNPRYQVTQFGKPVTLSCSQTLNHNVMYWYQQKSSQAPKLLFHYYDKDFNNEADTPDNFQSRRPNTSFCFLDIRSPGLGDTAMYLCATSRPVRVGTEAFFGQGTRLTVV.

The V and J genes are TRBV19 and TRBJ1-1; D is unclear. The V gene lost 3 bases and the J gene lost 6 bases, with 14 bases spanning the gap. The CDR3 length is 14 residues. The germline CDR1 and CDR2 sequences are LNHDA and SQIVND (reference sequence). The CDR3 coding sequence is TGTGCCAGTAGTATTAGAAAGGGCGAAGCTGAAGCTTTCTTT. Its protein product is CASSIRKGEAEAFF.

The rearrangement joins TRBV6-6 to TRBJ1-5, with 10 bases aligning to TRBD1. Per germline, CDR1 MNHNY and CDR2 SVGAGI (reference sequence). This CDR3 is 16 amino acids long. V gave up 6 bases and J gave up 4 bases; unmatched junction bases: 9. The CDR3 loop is CASSNLAGQGNQPQHF. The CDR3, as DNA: TGTGCCAGCAGCAATCTCGCGGGACAGGGGAATCAGCCCCAGCATTTT.

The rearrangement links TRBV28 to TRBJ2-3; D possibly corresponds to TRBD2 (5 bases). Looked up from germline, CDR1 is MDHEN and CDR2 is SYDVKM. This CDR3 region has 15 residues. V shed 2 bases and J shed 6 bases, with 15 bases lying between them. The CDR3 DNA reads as TGTGCCAGCAGTTTACCTCCCCCAGAGCGGGATACGCAGTATTTT. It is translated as CASSLPPPERDTQYF.

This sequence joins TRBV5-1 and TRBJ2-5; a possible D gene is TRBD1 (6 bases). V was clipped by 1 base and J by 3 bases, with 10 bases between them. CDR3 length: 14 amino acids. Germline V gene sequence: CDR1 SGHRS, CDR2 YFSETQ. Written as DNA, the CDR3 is TGCGCCAGCAGCTTGTTGAACAGGGAAGAGACCCAGTACTTC. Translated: CASSLLNREETQYF.

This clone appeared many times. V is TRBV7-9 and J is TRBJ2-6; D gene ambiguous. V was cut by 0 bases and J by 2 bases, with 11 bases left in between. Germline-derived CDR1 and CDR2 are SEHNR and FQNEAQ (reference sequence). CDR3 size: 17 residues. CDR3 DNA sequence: TGTGCCAGCAGCTTAGCGCGTAGTAGCACTGGGGCCAACGTCCTGACTTTC. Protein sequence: CASSLARSSTGANVLTF.

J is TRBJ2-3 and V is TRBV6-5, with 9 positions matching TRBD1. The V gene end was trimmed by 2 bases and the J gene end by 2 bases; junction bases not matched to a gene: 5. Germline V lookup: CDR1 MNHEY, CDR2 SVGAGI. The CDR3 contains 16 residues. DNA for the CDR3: TGTGCCAGCAGTTACCGGGACAGGGCCCCCACAGATACGCAGTATTTT. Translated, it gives CASSYRDRAPTDTQYF.

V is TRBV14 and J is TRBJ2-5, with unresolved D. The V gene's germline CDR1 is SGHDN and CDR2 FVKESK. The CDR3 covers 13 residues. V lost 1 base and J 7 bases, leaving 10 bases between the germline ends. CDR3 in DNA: TGTGCCAGCAGCCAAGCCACGGGCGGGACCCAGTACTTC. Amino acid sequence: CASSQATGGTQYF.

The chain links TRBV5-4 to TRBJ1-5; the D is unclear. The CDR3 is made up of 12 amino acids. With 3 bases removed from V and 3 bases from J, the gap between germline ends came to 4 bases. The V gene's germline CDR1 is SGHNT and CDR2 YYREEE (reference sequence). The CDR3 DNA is TGTGCCAGCAGCTCTCTCAATCAGCCCCAGCATTTT. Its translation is CASSSLNQPQHF.

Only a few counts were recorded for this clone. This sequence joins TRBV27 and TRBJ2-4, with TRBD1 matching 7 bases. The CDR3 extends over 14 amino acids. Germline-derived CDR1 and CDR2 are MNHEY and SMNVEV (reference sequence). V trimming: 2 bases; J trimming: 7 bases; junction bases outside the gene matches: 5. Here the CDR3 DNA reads TGTGCCAGCAGTTTAAGGGGGCTCGAGAACATTCAGTACTTC. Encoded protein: CASSLRGLENIQYF.